The 30 T cell receptor beta chains presented below share a single source sample, sequenced in a study of blood T cells in healthy people across ages (dated by TCRdb to the mid-2010s). Preparation of the library involved 5' RACE. The instrument given in TCRdb is Illumina HiSeq 2500. A second PCR of roughly 7 to 12 cycles was run with a J-beta primer mix and a sample-barcoded 5' primer. TCRdb passed the public sequencing reads through fastp at Q25 and MiXCR, retaining productive beta sequences. Here each entry gathers all rows of one CDR3 protein and keeps the most common genes and DNA. The sample table lists some 850,000 distinct CDR3 sequences, under 30% of them with a count of one. The top ten clonotypes cover about 3% of the sample. These same records also appear under a second study, on T cells of mothers and their children.

Sequences were obtained from blood. These receptors originate from a boy aged 10-17 years in good health.

The chain uses TRBV7-6 and TRBJ2-3; D ambiguous. Germline-derived CDR1 and CDR2 are SGHVS and FNYEAQ. V gave up 1 base and J gave up 2 bases, with 10 bases separating them. The CDR3 has 15 residues. CDR3 coding DNA: TGTGCCAGCAGCTTAGGGGCAGTTAACACAGATACGCAGTATTTT. Residues: CASSLGAVNTDTQYF.

This clonotype was seen only a few times. The genes are TRBV7-2 and TRBJ1-2; D not certain. The CDR3 consists of 15 residues. The V gene's germline CDR1 is SGHTA and CDR2 FQGNSA. Trimming removed 5 bases at V and 4 bases at J, with 17 bases between. In DNA form, the CDR3 reads TGTGCCAGCAGCCCCCGCGAGGGATGGGGCTATGGCTACACCTTC. Protein product: CASSPREGWGYGYTF.

The chain links TRBV6-2 or TRBV6-3 to TRBJ2-7, with 12 bases that match TRBD2. The CDR3 consists of 17 residues. Germline trimming cut 4 bases from V and 4 bases from J; bases unmatched to any gene: 11. Germline-derived CDR1 and CDR2 are MNHEY and SVGEGT. The CDR3 coding sequence is TGTGCCAGCAGTTCTCACCTGACTAGCGGGGGAACGTACGAGCAGTACTTC. This encodes CASSSHLTSGGTYEQYF.

The genes are TRBV29-1 and TRBJ2-7; D possibly corresponds to TRBD1 (5 bases). V was clipped by 4 bases and J by 7 bases, with 14 bases between them. Germline V CDR1 and CDR2: SQVTM, ANQGSEA. This CDR3 region has 12 residues. The CDR3 nucleotides read TGCAGCGTTGCAGGGCCCCACTTGGAGCAGTACTTC. Its protein is CSVAGPHLEQYF.

Only a few counts were recorded for this clonotype. The chain employs TRBV3-1 and TRBJ1-1; D is perhaps TRBD1 (5 bases). Trimming took 2 bases from V and 5 from J, leaving 9 bases between them. Germline CDR1 and CDR2: LGHDT and YNNKEL (reference sequence). The CDR3 is 13 residues long. The CDR3 reads CASSQLRGTEAFF. CDR3 nucleotide sequence: TGTGCCAGCAGCCAACTGAGGGGTACTGAAGCTTTCTTT. The whole variable domain, remainder taken from reference TRBV3-1 and TRBJ1-1, is DTAVSQTPKYLVTQMGNDKSIKCEQNLGHDTMYWYKQDSKKFLKIMFSYNNKELIINETVPNRFSPKSPDKAHLNLHINSLELGDSAVYFCASSQLRGTEAFFGQGTRLTVV.

The gene calls are TRBV10-3 and TRBJ2-7, with 12 bases fitting TRBD2. Looked up from germline, CDR1 is ENHRY and CDR2 is SYGVKD. This CDR3 region has 18 residues. The ends lost 0 bases at V and 3 bases at J; junction bases unmatched: 9. The chain's CDR3 is CAISESARTSGADYEQYF. The DNA of the CDR3 is TGTGCCATCAGTGAGTCGGCCCGGACTAGCGGGGCGGACTACGAGCAGTACTTC.

This rearrangement joins TRBV10-2 to TRBJ1-6; TRBD1 matches 8 bases. This CDR3 is 17 amino acids long. Germline trimming cut 3 bases from V and 14 bases from J; bases unmatched to any gene: 18. CDR1 and CDR2 from the germline V gene are WSHSY and SAAADI. DNA of the CDR3: TGCGCCAGCAGTGACAATGTGGACAGGGTCTTTCGGACATCCCTCCACTTT. Protein: CASSDNVDRVFRTSLHF.

The chain has TRBV27 and TRBJ2-1; D is perhaps TRBD2 (6 bases). Trimming took 5 bases from V and 6 from J, leaving 20 bases between them. The germline V gene has CDR1 MNHEY and CDR2 SMNVEV (reference sequence). This CDR3 is built from 16 residues. The CDR3 protein is CASSTLGGLGRNEQFF. The CDR3 region has the DNA TGTGCCAGCAGTACCCTCGGGGGTTTGGGGCGCAATGAGCAGTTCTTC.

The rearrangement links TRBV14 to TRBJ1-1; D remains unclear. The CDR3 length is 15 residues. V lost 7 bases, J lost 1 base, and 16 bases lay in between. CDR1 is SGHDN, CDR2 FVKESK, per germline. This chain's CDR3 is CASTPPTLGNTEAFF. CDR3 DNA sequence: TGTGCCAGCACCCCCCCAACGTTGGGGAACACTGAAGCTTTCTTT.

The chain carries TRBV6-5 and TRBJ1-5; D is perhaps TRBD1 (5 bases). The germline V and J ends were trimmed by 0 bases and 2 bases, with 14 bases remaining between them. Germline values: CDR1 MNHEY, CDR2 SVGAGI. The CDR3 covers 17 residues. CDR3 in amino acids: CASSYSAGGLGNQPQHF. CDR3 nucleotides: TGTGCCAGCAGTTACTCGGCGGGGGGACTGGGCAATCAGCCCCAGCATTTT.

This clonotype was counted a few times. The chain recombines TRBV15 with TRBJ1-4; 10 positions match TRBD1. The V gene end was trimmed by 3 bases and the J gene end by 6 bases; junction bases not matched to a gene: 4. The germline gives CDR1 LNHNV, CDR2 YYDKDF (reference sequence). The CDR3 is 15 amino acids. The CDR3 is CATSRAGTGDEKLFF. The CDR3 region has the DNA TGTGCCACCAGCAGGGCCGGGACAGGGGATGAAAAACTGTTTTTT.

This clonotype was counted only a few times. V is TRBV9 and J is TRBJ2-2, with D possibly being TRBD1 or TRBD2 (6 bases each). Trimming took off 2 bases at V and 7 bases at J, with 15 bases between the two ends. Germline lookup yields CDR1 SGDLS and CDR2 YYNGEE. CDR3 length equals 15 residues. CDR3 region: CASSVRPGGHGELFF. For the CDR3, the DNA is TGTGCCAGCAGCGTGAGGCCCGGGGGCCACGGGGAGCTGTTTTTT.

The rearrangement links TRBV29-1 to TRBJ1-2; tentative D call: TRBD1 (5 bases). Germline CDR1 is SQVTM and CDR2 is ANQGSEA. There are 15 residues in the CDR3. Trimming removed 1 base at V and 4 bases at J, with 16 bases between. CDR3 sequence reads: CSVEVGLGRGYGYTF. CDR3 in DNA: TGCAGCGTTGAAGTGGGTTTGGGGAGGGGCTATGGCTACACCTTC.

This sequence joins TRBV25-1 and TRBJ1-2; the match to TRBD1 covers 9 bases. CDR3 size: 13 residues. Per germline, CDR1 MGHDK and CDR2 SYGVNS. The junction had 4 bases not matched to a gene; V was cut back by 6 bases and J by 5 bases. CDR3 loop: CASRKGTGYGYTF. CDR3 coding DNA: TGTGCCAGCAGGAAAGGGACAGGGTATGGCTACACCTTC.

This clonotype was counted at least ten times. V usage is TRBV7-3 and J usage is TRBJ1-4; maybe TRBD1 (5 bases). Trimming removed 7 bases from V and 3 bases from J, with 15 bases in between. In germline, CDR1 is SGHTA, CDR2 FQGTGA. CDR3 length: 15 amino acids. CDR3 region: CASTENGGANEKLFF. The CDR3 DNA sequence: TGTGCCAGCACCGAGAACGGGGGAGCTAATGAAAAACTGTTTTTT.

This chain connects TRBV5-1 to TRBJ1-2, with D uncertain. Looked up from germline, CDR1 is SGHRS and CDR2 is YFSETQ. The CDR3 is made up of 15 amino acids. Trimming took off 0 bases at V and 5 bases at J, with 14 bases between the two ends. Here the CDR3 reads CASSLAPAMGYGYTF. The CDR3 nucleotides read TGCGCCAGCAGCTTGGCTCCGGCTATGGGGTATGGCTACACCTTC.

J is TRBJ1-6 and V is TRBV3-1, with D uncertain. Germline V CDR1 and CDR2: LGHDT, YNNKEL (reference sequence). V dropped 1 base and J dropped 7 bases, with 14 bases sitting between them. The CDR3 sequence is 16 residues long. The CDR3 sequence: CASSQGWTSSNSPLHF. The CDR3 DNA sequence: TGTGCCAGCAGCCAAGGGTGGACCAGTTCGAATTCACCCCTCCACTTT.

The V call is TRBV6-2 or TRBV6-3, the J call TRBJ2-4; 8 nucleotides match TRBD1. The V gene end was trimmed by 4 bases and the J gene end by 10 bases; junction bases not matched to a gene: 6. The germline V gene encodes CDR1 MNHEY and CDR2 SVGEGT. The CDR3 extends over 13 amino acids. The CDR3 bases are TGTGCCAGCAGTTCTCAGGGGGCACCGATTCAGTACTTC. It specifies CASSSQGAPIQYF.

The chain is built from TRBV12-3 or TRBV12-4 and TRBJ1-5, with TRBD1 identical over 8 bases. Unmatched junction bases numbered 4, after V lost 6 bases and J lost 6 bases. This CDR3 spans 13 amino acids. In DNA, the CDR3 is TGTGCCAGCAGACCAGGGGGCAGTCAGCCCCAGCATTTT. Translating gives CASRPGGSQPQHF.

This sequence joins TRBV5-1 and TRBJ2-5; D gene ambiguous. This CDR3 contains 14 residues. Germline V gives CDR1 SGHRS, CDR2 YFSETQ. V was trimmed by 0 bases and J by 3 bases, leaving 9 bases between them. The CDR3 loop is CASSLGLGKETQYF. CDR3 bases: TGCGCCAGCAGCTTGGGGTTAGGGAAAGAGACCCAGTACTTC.

This clonotype was counted a few times. The chain joins TRBV7-9 to TRBJ1-1, with unresolved D. This CDR3 spans 15 amino acids. The V gene lost 1 base and the J gene lost 1 base, with 10 bases spanning the gap. The V gene's germline CDR1 is SEHNR and CDR2 FQNEAQ (reference sequence). CDR3: CASSLGLVPNTEAFF. As DNA, the CDR3 is TGTGCCAGCAGCTTAGGCCTGGTACCGAACACTGAAGCTTTCTTT.

The chain recombines TRBV20-1 with TRBJ2-2; TRBD2 is a possible D gene (6 bases). Germline V gives CDR1 DFQATT, CDR2 SNEGSKA (reference sequence). The CDR3 loop spans 15 amino acids. V was shortened by 2 bases and J by 3 bases, with 13 bases between the two germline ends. CDR3 amino acids: CSARFAGRDTGELFF. The CDR3 DNA sequence: TGCAGTGCTAGATTCGCGGGGAGAGACACCGGGGAGCTGTTTTTT.

The chain links TRBV10-3 to TRBJ1-2, with a tentative D call TRBD1 (6 bases). Germline CDR1 and CDR2: ENHRY and SYGVKD. V lost 8 bases to trimming and J lost 4 bases, with 17 bases between them. The CDR3 is 14 amino acids. CDR3 DNA sequence: TGTGCCATCGGACCCCCCGGGACAATCTATGGCTACACCTTC. This encodes CAIGPPGTIYGYTF.

The V and J genes are TRBV7-2 and TRBJ2-5; the D is unclear. V was pared by 3 bases and J by 5 bases, with 16 bases between. Germline values: CDR1 SGHTA, CDR2 FQGNSA. The CDR3 covers 15 residues. CDR3 sequence (DNA): TGTGCCAGCAGCTTGATATGGCAGGCCGAGGAGACCCAGTACTTC. It translates to CASSLIWQAEETQYF.

The V and J genes are TRBV5-5 and TRBJ1-5; 9 bases agree with TRBD1. The V gene's germline CDR1 is SGHKS and CDR2 YYEKEE (reference sequence). Losses at the gene ends were 2 bases for V and 6 bases for J; bases not matched to a gene: 12. This CDR3 is 17 amino acids long. The CDR3 region has the DNA TGTGCCAGCAGCTTAACGTTGGCACAGGGGGCCGGTCAGCCCCAGCATTTT. The encoded protein is CASSLTLAQGAGQPQHF.

The sample holds a few counts of this clonotype. The chain employs TRBV24-1 and TRBJ2-5; D is uncertain. V lost 3 bases and J 9 bases, leaving 10 bases between the germline ends. This CDR3 region has 12 residues. The V gene's germline CDR1 is KGHDR and CDR2 SFDVKD. The CDR3 loop is CATSDGKDPQYF. The DNA of the CDR3 is TGTGCCACCAGTGATGGGAAGGACCCCCAGTACTTC.

The rearrangement joins TRBV30 to TRBJ2-1, with D hard to call. The V gene lost 5 bases and the J gene lost 2 bases, with 16 bases spanning the gap. CDR1 is GTSNPN, CDR2 SVGIG, per germline (reference sequence). There are 15 residues in the CDR3. CDR3: CAWGGGLVPYNEQFF. In nucleotides, the CDR3 is TGTGCCTGGGGCGGTGGCCTTGTCCCCTACAATGAGCAGTTCTTC.

This clonotype was seen only a few times. In DNA form, the CDR3 reads TGTGCCAGCTCACCCCGAGGGGGCTATGAAGTCGGAGTCACTGAAGCTTTCTTT. It is translated as CASSPRGGYEVGVTEAFF. The chain joins TRBV18 to TRBJ1-1; 7 nucleotides match TRBD1. Germline V lookup: CDR1 KGHSH, CDR2 LQKENI. V shed 3 bases and J 4 bases; nucleotides not matched to a gene: 17. This CDR3 is 18 amino acids long.

J is TRBJ1-4 and V is TRBV3-1; possibly TRBD1 for D (6 bases). V lost 4 bases and J 8 bases, leaving 14 bases between the germline ends. CDR3 length: 14 amino acids. Per the germline V gene, CDR1 is LGHDT and CDR2 is YNNKEL (reference sequence). CDR3 nucleotides: TGTGCCAGCAGCCCCGGACAGAACGAGGAAAAACTGTTTTTT. It specifies CASSPGQNEEKLFF.

The CDR3 nucleotides are TGTGCCAGCAGTGAACGGAACTATGGCTACACCTTC. Its translation is CASSERNYGYTF. V is TRBV6-1 and J is TRBJ1-2; D is uncertain. The V gene lost 2 bases and the J gene lost 2 bases, with 3 bases spanning the gap. Germline V lookup: CDR1 MNHNS, CDR2 SASEGT. CDR3 length equals 12 residues.